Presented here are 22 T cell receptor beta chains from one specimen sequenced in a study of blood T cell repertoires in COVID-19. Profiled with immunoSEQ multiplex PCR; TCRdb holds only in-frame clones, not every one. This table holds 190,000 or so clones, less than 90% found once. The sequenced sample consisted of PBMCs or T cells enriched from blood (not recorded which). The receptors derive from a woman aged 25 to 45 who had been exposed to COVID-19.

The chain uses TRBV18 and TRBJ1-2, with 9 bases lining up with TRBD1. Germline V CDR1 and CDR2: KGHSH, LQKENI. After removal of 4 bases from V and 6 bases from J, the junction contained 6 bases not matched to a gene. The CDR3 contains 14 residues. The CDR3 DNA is TGTGCCAGCTCACGGACACAGGGGGCGGATGGCTACACCTTC. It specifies CASSRTQGADGYTF. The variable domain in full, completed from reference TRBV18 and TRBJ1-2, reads NAGVMQNPRHLVRRRGQEARLRCSPMKGHSHVYWYRQLPEEGLKFMVYLQKENIIDESGMPKERFSAEFPKEGPSILRIQQVVRGDSAAYFCASSRTQGADGYTFGSGTRLTVV.

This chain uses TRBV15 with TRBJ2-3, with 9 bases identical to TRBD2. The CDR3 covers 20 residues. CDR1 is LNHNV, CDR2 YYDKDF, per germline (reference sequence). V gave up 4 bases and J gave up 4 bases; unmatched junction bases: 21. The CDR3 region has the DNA TGTGCCACCAGCAAACCTAGAGGCGCGGGGGGGTCGAGGGCCGCAGATACGCAGTATTTT. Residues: CATSKPRGAGGSRAADTQYF.

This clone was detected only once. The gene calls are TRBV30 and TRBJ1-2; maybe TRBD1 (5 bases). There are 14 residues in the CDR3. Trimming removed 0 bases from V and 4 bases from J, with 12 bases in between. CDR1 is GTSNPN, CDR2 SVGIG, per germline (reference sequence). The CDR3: CAWSVAGNTYGYTF. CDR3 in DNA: TGTGCCTGGAGTGTGGCAGGGAATACCTATGGCTACACCTTC.

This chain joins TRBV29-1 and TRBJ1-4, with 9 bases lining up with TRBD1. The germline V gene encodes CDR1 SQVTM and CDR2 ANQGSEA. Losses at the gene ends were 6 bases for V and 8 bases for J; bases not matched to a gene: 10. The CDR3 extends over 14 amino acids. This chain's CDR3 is CSVRTGTGHEKLFF. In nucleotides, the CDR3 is TGCAGCGTCCGAACCGGGACAGGGCACGAAAAACTGTTTTTT.

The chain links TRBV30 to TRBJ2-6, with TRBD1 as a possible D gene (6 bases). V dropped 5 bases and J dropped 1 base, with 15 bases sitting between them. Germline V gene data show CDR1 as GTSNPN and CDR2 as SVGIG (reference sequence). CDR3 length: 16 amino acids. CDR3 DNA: TGTGCCTGGGGGACACTAGGATTTTCTGGGGCCAACGTCCTGACTTTC. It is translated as CAWGTLGFSGANVLTF.

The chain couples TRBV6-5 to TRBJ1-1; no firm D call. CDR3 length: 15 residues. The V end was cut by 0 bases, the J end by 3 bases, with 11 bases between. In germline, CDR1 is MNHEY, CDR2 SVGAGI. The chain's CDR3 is CASSYSLVMDTEAFF. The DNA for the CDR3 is TGTGCCAGCAGTTACTCGTTAGTAATGGACACTGAAGCTTTCTTT.

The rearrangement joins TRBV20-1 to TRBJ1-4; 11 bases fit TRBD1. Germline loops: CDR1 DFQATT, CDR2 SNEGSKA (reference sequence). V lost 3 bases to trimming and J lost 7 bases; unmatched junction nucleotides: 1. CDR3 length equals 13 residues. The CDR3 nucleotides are TGCAGTGCTAGTGGGACAGGGGGTGAAAAACTGTTTTTT. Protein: CSASGTGGEKLFF.

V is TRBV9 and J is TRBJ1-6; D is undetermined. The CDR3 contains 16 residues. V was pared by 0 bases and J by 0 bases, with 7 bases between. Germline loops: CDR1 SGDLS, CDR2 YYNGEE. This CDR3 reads CASSVGRSSYNSPLHF. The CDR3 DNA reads TGTGCCAGCAGCGTAGGGAGGAGCTCCTATAATTCACCCCTCCACTTT. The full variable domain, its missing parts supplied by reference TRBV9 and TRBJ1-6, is DSGVTQTPKHLITATGQRVTLRCSPRSGDLSVYWYQQSLDQGLQFLIQYYNGEERAKGNILERFSAQQFPDLHSELNLSSLELGDSALYFCASSVGRSSYNSPLHFGNGTRLTVT.

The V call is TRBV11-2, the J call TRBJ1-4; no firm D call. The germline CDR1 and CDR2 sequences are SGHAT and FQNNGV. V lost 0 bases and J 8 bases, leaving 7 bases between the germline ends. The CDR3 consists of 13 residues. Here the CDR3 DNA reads TGTGCCAGCAGCTTAGATCCAGGCGAAAAACTGTTTTTT. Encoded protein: CASSLDPGEKLFF.

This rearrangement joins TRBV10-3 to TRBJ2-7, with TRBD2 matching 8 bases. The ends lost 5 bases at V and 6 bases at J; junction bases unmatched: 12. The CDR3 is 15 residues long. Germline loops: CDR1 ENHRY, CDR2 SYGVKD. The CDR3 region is CAISSRAGAPSEQYF. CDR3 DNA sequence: TGTGCCATCAGTTCGCGAGCGGGGGCTCCCTCCGAGCAGTACTTC.

As DNA, the CDR3 is TGTGCCAGCACCAGCCCGGGGAAGGTCCATCAGCCCCAGCATTTT. As protein: CASTSPGKVHQPQHF. This sequence joins TRBV6-5 and TRBJ1-5, with D unclear. Germline values: CDR1 MNHEY, CDR2 SVGAGI. The CDR3 covers 15 residues. The V end lost 7 bases, the J end lost 5 bases, and 18 bases lay between the germline ends.

CDR3 nucleotide sequence: TGTGCCACCAGCCCTGGGGGGGCTTTAGGTAATGAAAAACTGTTTTTT. It codes for CATSPGGALGNEKLFF. J is TRBJ1-4 and V is TRBV15; a weak D match, TRBD1 (6 bases). Germline V lookup: CDR1 LNHNV, CDR2 YYDKDF (reference sequence). The CDR3 loop spans 16 amino acids. V lost 5 bases and J 4 bases, leaving 17 bases between the germline ends. Based on the CDR3 plus reference TRBV15 and TRBJ1-4, the full variable domain is DAMVIQNPRYQVTQFGKPVTLSCSQTLNHNVMYWYQQKSSQAPKLLFHYYDKDFNNEADTPDNFQSRRPNTSFCFLDIRSPGLGDTAMYLCATSPGGALGNEKLFFGSGTQLSVL.

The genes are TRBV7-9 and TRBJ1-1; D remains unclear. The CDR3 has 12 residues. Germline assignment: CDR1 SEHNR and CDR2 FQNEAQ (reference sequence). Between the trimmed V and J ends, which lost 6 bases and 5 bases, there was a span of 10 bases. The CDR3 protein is CASSREVTEAFF. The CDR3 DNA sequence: TGTGCCAGCAGTCGGGAGGTGACTGAAGCTTTCTTT.

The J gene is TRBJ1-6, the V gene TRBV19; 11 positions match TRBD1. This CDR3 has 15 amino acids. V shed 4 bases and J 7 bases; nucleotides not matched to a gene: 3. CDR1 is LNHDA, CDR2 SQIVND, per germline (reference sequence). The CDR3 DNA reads TGTGCCAGTAGTAGCTGGGACAGGGGGAATTCACCCCTCCACTTT. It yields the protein CASSSWDRGNSPLHF.

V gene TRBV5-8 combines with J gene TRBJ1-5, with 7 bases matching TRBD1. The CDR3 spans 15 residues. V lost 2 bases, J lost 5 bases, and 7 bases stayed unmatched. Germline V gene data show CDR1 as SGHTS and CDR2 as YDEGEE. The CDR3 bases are TGTGCCAGCAGCTTTACAGGGGTGGACGATCAGCCCCAGCATTTT. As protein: CASSFTGVDDQPQHF.

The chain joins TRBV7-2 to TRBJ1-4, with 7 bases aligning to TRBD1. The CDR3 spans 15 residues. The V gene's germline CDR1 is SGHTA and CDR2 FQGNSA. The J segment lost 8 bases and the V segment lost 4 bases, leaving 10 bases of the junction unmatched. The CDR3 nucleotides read TGTGCCAGCAGCTCCCAGGGGGAGATAGGGGAAAAACTGTTTTTT. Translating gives CASSSQGEIGEKLFF.

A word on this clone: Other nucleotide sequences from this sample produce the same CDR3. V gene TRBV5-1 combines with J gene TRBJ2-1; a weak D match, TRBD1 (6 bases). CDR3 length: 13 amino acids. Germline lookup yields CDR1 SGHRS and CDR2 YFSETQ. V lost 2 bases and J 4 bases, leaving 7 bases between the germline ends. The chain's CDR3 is CASSLGGYNEQFF. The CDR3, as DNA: TGCGCCAGCAGCTTAGGGGGTTACAATGAGCAGTTCTTC.

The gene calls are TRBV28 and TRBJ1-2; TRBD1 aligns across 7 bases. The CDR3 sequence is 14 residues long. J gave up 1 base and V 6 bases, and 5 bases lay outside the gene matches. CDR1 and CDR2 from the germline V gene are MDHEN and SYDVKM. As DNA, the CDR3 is TGTGCCAGCAGATTGCAGGGGGATAACTATGGCTACACCTTC. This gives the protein CASRLQGDNYGYTF.

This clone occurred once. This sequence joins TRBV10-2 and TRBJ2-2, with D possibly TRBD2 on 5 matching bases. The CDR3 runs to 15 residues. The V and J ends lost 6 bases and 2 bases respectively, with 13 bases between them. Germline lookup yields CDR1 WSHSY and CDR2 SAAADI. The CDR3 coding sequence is TGCGCCAGCAGCCGCCCGACGGGAAACACCGGGGAGCTGTTTTTT. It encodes CASSRPTGNTGELFF.

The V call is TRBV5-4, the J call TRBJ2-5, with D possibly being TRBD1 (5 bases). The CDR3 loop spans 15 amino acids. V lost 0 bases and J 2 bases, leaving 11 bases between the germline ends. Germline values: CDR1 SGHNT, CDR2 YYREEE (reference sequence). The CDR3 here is CASSLEGRYQETQYF. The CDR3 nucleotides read TGTGCCAGCAGCTTGGAGGGGCGGTATCAAGAGACCCAGTACTTC.

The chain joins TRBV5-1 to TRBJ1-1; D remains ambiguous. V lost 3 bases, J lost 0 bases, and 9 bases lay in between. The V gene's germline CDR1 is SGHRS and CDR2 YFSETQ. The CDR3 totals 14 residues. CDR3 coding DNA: TGCGCCAGCAGCTCGACCGGAGTGAACACTGAAGCTTTCTTT. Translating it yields CASSSTGVNTEAFF.

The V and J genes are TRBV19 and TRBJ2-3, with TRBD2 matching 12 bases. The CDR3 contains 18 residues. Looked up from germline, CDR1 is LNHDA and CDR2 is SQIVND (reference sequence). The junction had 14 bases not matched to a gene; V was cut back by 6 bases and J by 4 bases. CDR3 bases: TGTGCCAGTAGCCCCCGTCGGGCTAGCGGGGGGGCCGCAGATACGCAGTATTTT. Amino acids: CASSPRRASGGAADTQYF.